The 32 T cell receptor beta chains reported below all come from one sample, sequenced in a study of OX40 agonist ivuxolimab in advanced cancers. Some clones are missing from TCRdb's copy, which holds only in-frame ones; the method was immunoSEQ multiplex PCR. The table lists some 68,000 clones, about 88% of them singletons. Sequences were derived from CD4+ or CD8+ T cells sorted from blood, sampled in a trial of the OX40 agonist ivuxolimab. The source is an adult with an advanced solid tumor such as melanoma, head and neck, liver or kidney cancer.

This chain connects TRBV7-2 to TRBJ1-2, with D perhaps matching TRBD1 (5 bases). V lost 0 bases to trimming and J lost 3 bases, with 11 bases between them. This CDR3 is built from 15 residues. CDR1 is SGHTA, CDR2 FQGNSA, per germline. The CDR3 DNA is TGTGCCAGCAGCTTAGCGACGGGGCCGGACTATGGCTACACCTTC. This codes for CASSLATGPDYGYTF.

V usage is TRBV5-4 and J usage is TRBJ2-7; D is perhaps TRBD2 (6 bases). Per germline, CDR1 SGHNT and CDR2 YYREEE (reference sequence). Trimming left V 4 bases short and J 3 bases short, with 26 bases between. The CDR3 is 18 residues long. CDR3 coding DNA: TGTGCCAGCAGCGAGGCGAGCGGGTTGGAGTTCGGGGTCTACGAGCAGTACTTC. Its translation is CASSEASGLEFGVYEQYF.

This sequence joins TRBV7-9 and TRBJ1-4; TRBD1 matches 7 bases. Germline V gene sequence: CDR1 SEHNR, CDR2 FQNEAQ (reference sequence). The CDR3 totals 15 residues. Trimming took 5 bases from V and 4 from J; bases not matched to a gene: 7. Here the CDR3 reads CASSLDRVINEKLFF. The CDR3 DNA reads TGTGCCAGCAGCCTAGACAGGGTCATTAATGAAAAACTGTTTTTT.

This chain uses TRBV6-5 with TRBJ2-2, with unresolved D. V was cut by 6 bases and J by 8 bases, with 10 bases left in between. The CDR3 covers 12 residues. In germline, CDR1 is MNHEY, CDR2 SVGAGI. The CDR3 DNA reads TGTGCCAGCAGCCCACCGAGAGGGGAGCTGTTTTTT. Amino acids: CASSPPRGELFF.

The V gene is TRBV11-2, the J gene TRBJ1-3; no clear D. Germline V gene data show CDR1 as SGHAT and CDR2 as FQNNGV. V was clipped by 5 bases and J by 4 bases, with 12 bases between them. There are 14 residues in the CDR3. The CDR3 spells CASSPRTDGNTIYF. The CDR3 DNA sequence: TGTGCCAGCAGCCCTCGGACGGACGGAAACACCATATATTTT.

The CDR3 sequence: CASSQSGGADTQYF. CDR3 nucleotide sequence: TGTGCCAGCAGCCAAAGCGGGGGGGCAGATACGCAGTATTTT. The V and J genes are TRBV4-2 and TRBJ2-3, with TRBD2 matching 10 bases. Trimming cost V 2 bases and J 4 bases; bases outside gene matches: 0. Germline V gene sequence: CDR1 LGHNA, CDR2 YNFKEQ. This CDR3 comprises 14 residues.

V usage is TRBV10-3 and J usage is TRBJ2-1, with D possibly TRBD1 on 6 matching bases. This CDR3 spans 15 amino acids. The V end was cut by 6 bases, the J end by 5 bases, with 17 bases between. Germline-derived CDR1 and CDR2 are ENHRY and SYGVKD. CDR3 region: CAIRGARDANNEQFF. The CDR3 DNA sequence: TGTGCCATCAGGGGGGCCCGGGACGCCAACAATGAGCAGTTCTTC.

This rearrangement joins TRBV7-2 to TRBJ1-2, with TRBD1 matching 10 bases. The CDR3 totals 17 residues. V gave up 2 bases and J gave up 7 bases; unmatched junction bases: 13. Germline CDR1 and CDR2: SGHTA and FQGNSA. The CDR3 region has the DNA TGTGCCAGCAGCTTAACTGCCGACAGGGGGCCACAAGCTGGCTACACCTTC. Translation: CASSLTADRGPQAGYTF.

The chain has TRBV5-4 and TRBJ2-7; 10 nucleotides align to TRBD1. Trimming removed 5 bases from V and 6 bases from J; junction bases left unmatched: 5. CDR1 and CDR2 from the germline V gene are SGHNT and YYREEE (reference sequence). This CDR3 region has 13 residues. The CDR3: CASRGTGDPEQYF. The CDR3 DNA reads TGTGCCAGCAGAGGGACAGGGGATCCCGAGCAGTACTTC.

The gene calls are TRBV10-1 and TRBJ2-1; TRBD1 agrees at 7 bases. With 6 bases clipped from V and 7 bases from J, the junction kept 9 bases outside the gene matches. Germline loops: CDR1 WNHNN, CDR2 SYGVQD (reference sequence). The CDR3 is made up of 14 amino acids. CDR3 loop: CASSTTGQGNEQFF. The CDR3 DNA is TGCGCCAGCAGCACGACAGGGCAGGGTAATGAGCAGTTCTTC.

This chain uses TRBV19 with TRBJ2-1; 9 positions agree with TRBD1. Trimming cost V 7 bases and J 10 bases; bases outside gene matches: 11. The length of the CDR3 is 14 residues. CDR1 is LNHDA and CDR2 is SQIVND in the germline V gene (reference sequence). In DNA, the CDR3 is TGTGCCAGTACCCGGGGACAGGGAGGATGGGAGCAGTTCTTC. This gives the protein CASTRGQGGWEQFF.

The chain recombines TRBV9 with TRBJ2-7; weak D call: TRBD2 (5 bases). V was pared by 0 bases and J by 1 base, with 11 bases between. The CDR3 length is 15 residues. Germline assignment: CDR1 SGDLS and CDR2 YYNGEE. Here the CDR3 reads CASSVATGVSYEQYF. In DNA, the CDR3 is TGTGCCAGCAGCGTAGCTACCGGGGTTTCCTACGAGCAGTACTTC. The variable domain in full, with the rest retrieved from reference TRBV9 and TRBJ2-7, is DSGVTQTPKHLITATGQRVTLRCSPRSGDLSVYWYQQSLDQGLQFLIQYYNGEERAKGNILERFSAQQFPDLHSELNLSSLELGDSALYFCASSVATGVSYEQYFGPGTRLTVT.

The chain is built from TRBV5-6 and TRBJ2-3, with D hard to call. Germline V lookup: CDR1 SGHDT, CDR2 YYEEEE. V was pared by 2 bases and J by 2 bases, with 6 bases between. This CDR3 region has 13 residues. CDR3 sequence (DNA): TGTGCCAGCAGCTTCTTACCCACAGATACGCAGTATTTT. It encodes CASSFLPTDTQYF.

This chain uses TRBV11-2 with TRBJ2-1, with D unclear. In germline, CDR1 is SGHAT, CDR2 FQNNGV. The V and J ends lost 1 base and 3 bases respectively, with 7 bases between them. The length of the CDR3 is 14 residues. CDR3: CASSLVAIYNEQFF. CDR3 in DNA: TGTGCCAGCAGCTTAGTAGCTATCTACAATGAGCAGTTCTTC.

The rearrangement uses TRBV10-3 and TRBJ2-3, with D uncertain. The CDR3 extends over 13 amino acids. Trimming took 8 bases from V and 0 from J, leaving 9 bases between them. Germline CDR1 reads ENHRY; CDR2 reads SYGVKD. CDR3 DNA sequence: TGTGCCATCTCCACCTCTAGCACAGATACGCAGTATTTT. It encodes CAISTSSTDTQYF.

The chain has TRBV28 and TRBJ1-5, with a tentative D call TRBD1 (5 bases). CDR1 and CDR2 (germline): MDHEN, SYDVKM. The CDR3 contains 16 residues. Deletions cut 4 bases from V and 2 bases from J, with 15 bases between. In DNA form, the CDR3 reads TGTGCCAGCAGTTCAAGTCTGGGAGGGGGCAATCAGCCCCAGCATTTT. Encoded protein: CASSSSLGGGNQPQHF.

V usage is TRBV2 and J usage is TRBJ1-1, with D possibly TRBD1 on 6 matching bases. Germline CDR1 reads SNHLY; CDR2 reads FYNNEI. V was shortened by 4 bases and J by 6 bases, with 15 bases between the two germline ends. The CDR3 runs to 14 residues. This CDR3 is CASSARGALSEAFF. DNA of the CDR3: TGTGCCAGCAGTGCGCGGGGGGCCCTTTCTGAAGCTTTCTTT.

CDR3 sequence (DNA): TGTGCCAGCAGCTACAGGGGCGCAGATACGCAGTATTTT. As protein: CASSYRGADTQYF. This rearrangement joins TRBV11-3 to TRBJ2-3, with TRBD1 matching over 7 bases. V lost 4 bases and J lost 4; bases outside the gene matches: 2. Germline V CDR1 and CDR2: SGHNT, YENEEA. The CDR3 runs 13 residues.

CDR3 region: CASSLGQGNTEAFF. The CDR3 region has the DNA TGTGCCAGCAGCTTGGGACAGGGTAACACTGAAGCTTTCTTT. The chain uses TRBV7-8 and TRBJ1-1, with 9 positions matching TRBD1. CDR3 length: 14 amino acids. V lost 3 bases and J lost 2; bases outside the gene matches: 1. Germline V lookup: CDR1 SGHVS, CDR2 FQNEAQ. The complete variable domain, with remaining parts taken from reference TRBV7-8 and TRBJ1-1, reads GAGVSQSPRYKVAKRGQDVALRCDPISGHVSLFWYQQALGQGPEFLTYFQNEAQLDKSGLPSDRFFAERPEGSVSTLKIQRTQQEDSAVYLCASSLGQGNTEAFFGQGTRLTVV.

The DNA of the CDR3 is TGTGCCAGCAGCTTGGCCGAGGGACTAGCGGGAAGGCATGAGCAGTTCTTC. It specifies CASSLAEGLAGRHEQFF. The J gene is TRBJ2-1, the V gene TRBV5-4, with TRBD2 identical over 13 bases. Germline CDR1 is SGHNT and CDR2 is YYREEE (reference sequence). Trimming removed 0 bases from V and 8 bases from J; junction bases left unmatched: 8. This CDR3 spans 17 amino acids.

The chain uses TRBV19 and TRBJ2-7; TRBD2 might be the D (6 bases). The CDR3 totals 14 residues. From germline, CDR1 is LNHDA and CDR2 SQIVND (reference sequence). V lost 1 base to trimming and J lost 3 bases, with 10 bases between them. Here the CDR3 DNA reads TGTGCCAGTAGTATAGTAAAGGGAGGCTACGAGCAGTACTTC. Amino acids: CASSIVKGGYEQYF.

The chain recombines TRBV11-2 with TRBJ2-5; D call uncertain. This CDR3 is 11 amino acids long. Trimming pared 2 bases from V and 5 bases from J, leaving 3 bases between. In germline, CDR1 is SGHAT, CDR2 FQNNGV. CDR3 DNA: TGTGCCAGCAGCTTATGGGAGACCCAGTACTTC. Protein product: CASSLWETQYF.

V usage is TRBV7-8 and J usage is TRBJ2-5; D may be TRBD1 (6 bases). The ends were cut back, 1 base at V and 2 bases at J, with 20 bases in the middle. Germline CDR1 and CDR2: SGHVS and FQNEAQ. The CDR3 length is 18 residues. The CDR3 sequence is CASSLGLFGQGSQETQYF. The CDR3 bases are TGTGCCAGCAGCTTAGGGCTATTCGGGCAGGGGTCACAAGAGACCCAGTACTTC.

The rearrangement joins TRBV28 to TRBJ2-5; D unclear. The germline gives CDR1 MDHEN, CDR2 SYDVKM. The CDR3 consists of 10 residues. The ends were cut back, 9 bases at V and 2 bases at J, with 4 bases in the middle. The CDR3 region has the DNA TGTGCCAGACCACAAGAGACCCAGTACTTC. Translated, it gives CARPQETQYF.

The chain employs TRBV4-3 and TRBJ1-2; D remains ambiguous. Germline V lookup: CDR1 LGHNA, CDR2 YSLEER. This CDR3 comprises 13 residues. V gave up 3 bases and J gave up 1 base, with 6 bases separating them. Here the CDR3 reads CASSHGINYGYTF. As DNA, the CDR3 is TGCGCCAGCAGCCACGGAATTAACTATGGCTACACCTTC.

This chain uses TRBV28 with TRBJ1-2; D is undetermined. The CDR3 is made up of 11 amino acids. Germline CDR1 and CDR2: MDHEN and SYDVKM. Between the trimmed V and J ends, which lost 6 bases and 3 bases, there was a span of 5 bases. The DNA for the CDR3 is TGTGCCAGCAGGACCCACTATGGCTACACCTTC. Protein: CASRTHYGYTF.

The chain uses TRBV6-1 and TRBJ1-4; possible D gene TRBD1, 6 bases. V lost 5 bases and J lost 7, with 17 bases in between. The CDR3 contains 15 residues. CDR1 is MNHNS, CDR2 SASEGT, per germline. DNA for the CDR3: TGTGCCAGCAGTACCCCCACAGGGTTGGGTGAAAAACTGTTTTTT. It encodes CASSTPTGLGEKLFF.

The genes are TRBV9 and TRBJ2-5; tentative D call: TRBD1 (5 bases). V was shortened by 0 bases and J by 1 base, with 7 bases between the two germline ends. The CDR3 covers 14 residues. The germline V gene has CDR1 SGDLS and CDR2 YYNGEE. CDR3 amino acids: CASSVGRVQETQYF. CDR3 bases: TGTGCCAGCAGCGTAGGCAGGGTCCAAGAGACCCAGTACTTC.

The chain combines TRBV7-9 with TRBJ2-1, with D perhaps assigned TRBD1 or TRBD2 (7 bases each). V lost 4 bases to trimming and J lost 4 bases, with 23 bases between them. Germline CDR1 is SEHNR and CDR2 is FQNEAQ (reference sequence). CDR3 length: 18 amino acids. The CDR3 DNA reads TGTGCCAGCAGCTCAGGGGGGGGCTTTCACCCCTCTTACAATGAGCAGTTCTTC. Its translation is CASSSGGGFHPSYNEQFF.

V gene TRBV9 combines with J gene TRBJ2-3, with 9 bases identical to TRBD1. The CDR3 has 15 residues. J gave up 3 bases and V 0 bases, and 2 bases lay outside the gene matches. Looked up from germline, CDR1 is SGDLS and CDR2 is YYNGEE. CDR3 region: CASSVGTGATDTQYF. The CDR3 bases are TGTGCCAGCAGCGTAGGGACAGGGGCGACAGATACGCAGTATTTT. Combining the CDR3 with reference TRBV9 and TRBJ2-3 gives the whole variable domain DSGVTQTPKHLITATGQRVTLRCSPRSGDLSVYWYQQSLDQGLQFLIQYYNGEERAKGNILERFSAQQFPDLHSELNLSSLELGDSALYFCASSVGTGATDTQYFGPGTRLTVL.

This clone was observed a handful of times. The DNA of the CDR3 is TGTGCCAGCAGCTCATACGCGACAGGGGGCCTAGATACGCAGTATTTT. It codes for CASSSYATGGLDTQYF. This rearrangement joins TRBV7-9 to TRBJ2-3; 10 nucleotides line up with TRBD1. CDR1 SEHNR and CDR2 FQNEAQ come from the germline V gene (reference sequence). V shed 4 bases, J shed 5 bases, and the junction held 9 bases outside the gene matches. There are 16 residues in the CDR3.

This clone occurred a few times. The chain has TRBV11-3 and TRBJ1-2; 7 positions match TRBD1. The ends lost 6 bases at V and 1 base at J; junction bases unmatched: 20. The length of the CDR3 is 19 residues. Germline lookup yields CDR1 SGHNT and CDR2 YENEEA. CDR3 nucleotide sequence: TGTGCCAGCAGTCAAAAGTCCCTTTACTGGGGACAGCTTAACTATGGCTACACCTTC. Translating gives CASSQKSLYWGQLNYGYTF.